One sample yielded the 28 T cell receptor beta chains listed below, sequenced in a study of prognosis after radiotherapy for stage I lung cancer (dated by TCRdb to the early 2020s). Instrument used: Illumina HiSeq 3000. Two rounds of multiplex PCR were used to amplify the TCR beta CDR3 region from genomic DNA. The first PCR round used primers specific to each TRBV and TRBJ gene, with sequences filed in Chinese patent CN105087789A. TCRdb handled the public reads itself, with Q25 trimming in fastp and clone calling in MiXCR, and kept productive beta chains. Entries that share a CDR3 protein sequence are merged under the most common genes and DNA. This sample has 50,000 to 75,000 distinct CDR3 sequences in its table, and approximately 26% of those were observed once. The ten largest account for about 7.5% of the sample. The specimen comprised PBMCs, sampled before or after stereotactic body radiation therapy (not recorded which). The receptors shown here come from a donor over 45 with non-small cell lung cancer.

Regarding this clonotype: Being one base from a much bigger clone, this may be a read error. J is TRBJ1-1 and V is TRBV18; D call uncertain. CDR3 length: 12 amino acids. The germline gives CDR1 KGHSH, CDR2 LQKENI. V dropped 3 bases and J dropped 5 bases, with 7 bases sitting between them. CDR3 residues: CASSPSETEAFF. DNA for the CDR3: TGTGCCAGCTCACCGAGTGAAACTGAAGCTTTCTTT.

This clonotype was counted ten times or more. V usage is TRBV3-1 and J usage is TRBJ1-3, with no clear D. Trimming took off 0 bases at V and 5 bases at J, with 8 bases between the two ends. Germline V CDR1 and CDR2: LGHDT, YNNKEL (reference sequence). This CDR3 contains 14 residues. DNA for the CDR3: TGTGCCAGCAGCCAAGAGAGAGCCAGAAACACCATATATTTT. As protein: CASSQERARNTIYF.

In regard to this clonotype: This sequence may be a read error, since a much larger clone differs from it by one base. The rearrangement joins TRBV6-5 to TRBJ2-1, with TRBD1 matching over 7 bases. Looked up from germline, CDR1 is MNHEY and CDR2 is SVGAGI. The CDR3 runs 15 residues. V gave up 4 bases and J gave up 2 bases; unmatched junction bases: 5. This CDR3 reads CASSSTGVAYNEQFF. For the CDR3, the DNA is TGTGCCAGCAGTTCCACAGGGGTCGCCTACAATGAGCAGTTCTTC.

This clonotype came up many times. This rearrangement joins TRBV6-4 to TRBJ1-5, with D possibly matching TRBD1 (5 bases). The CDR3 spans 17 residues. Germline CDR1 and CDR2: MRHNA and SNTAGT. V was trimmed by 6 bases and J by 2 bases, leaving 20 bases between them. CDR3 sequence reads: CASRGAYEGHGNQPQHF. CDR3 in DNA: TGTGCCAGCAGAGGCGCCTACGAGGGGCACGGCAATCAGCCCCAGCATTTT.

Comment on this clonotype: A much larger clone lies one base from this, so it may be a read error. The CDR3 carries no conserved terminal phenylalanine or tryptophan, so it likely arises from a read error. V and J are TRBV12-3 or TRBV12-4 and TRBJ1-4; D ambiguous. This CDR3 spans 14 amino acids. Trimming shortened V by 2 bases and J by 8 bases, and 12 bases separated the two germline ends. CDR3 DNA sequence: TGTGCCAGCAGTTTACGGGGAGTTGGGGAAAAACTGTTTCTT. It yields the protein CASSLRGVGEKLFL.

This clonotype was seen many times. V and J are TRBV5-1 and TRBJ2-2; no definite D call. Trimming shortened V by 6 bases and J by 7 bases, and 10 bases separated the two germline ends. This CDR3 spans 12 amino acids. Germline CDR1 reads SGHRS; CDR2 reads YFSETQ. For the CDR3, the DNA is TGCGCCAGCACCCACGGCGGCGGGGAGCTGTTTTTT. Translating it yields CASTHGGGELFF.

This clonotype showed up many times. V is TRBV20-1 and J is TRBJ2-5, with D unclear. This CDR3 contains 15 residues. Trimming took 7 bases from V and 7 from J, leaving 25 bases between them. Germline V CDR1 and CDR2: DFQATT, SNEGSKA (reference sequence). CDR3 loop: CSVPQQRLAFWTQYF. CDR3 DNA sequence: TGCAGTGTCCCCCAACAGAGGTTGGCCTTTTGGACCCAGTACTTC.

This clonotype was counted ten times or more. The chain carries TRBV7-2 and TRBJ2-5; no reliable D call. This CDR3 has 14 amino acids. Trimming stripped 2 bases from V and 1 base from J, with 8 bases between. Germline V CDR1 and CDR2: SGHTA, FQGNSA. CDR3 protein: CASSLFFPQETQYF. CDR3 DNA: TGTGCCAGCAGCTTATTTTTCCCCCAAGAGACCCAGTACTTC.

This clonotype has at least ten counts. The chain links TRBV19 to TRBJ2-1; 8 nucleotides align to TRBD2. Germline-derived CDR1 and CDR2 are LNHDA and SQIVND (reference sequence). This CDR3 comprises 15 residues. J lost 5 bases, V lost 7 bases, and 10 bases had no gene match. The CDR3 is CASNNPGGGHNEQFF. The CDR3 DNA reads TGTGCCAGTAACAACCCTGGCGGGGGGCACAATGAGCAGTTCTTC.

This clonotype appeared once. The chain is built from TRBV20-1 and TRBJ2-3, with D possibly TRBD2 on 6 matching bases. V lost 2 bases and J 7 bases, leaving 13 bases between the germline ends. CDR1 is DFQATT, CDR2 SNEGSKA, per germline (reference sequence). This CDR3 comprises 13 residues. This CDR3 is CSARQRALYTQYF. The DNA of the CDR3 is TGCAGTGCTAGACAGCGGGCGCTCTATACGCAGTATTTT.

About this clonotype itself: A single base separates this from a much larger clone, so it may be a read error. The chain uses TRBV6-9 and TRBJ1-1; D is undetermined. V shed 3 bases and J shed 3 bases, with 14 bases lying between them. CDR3 size: 15 residues. The germline CDR1 and CDR2 sequences are MNHGY and SVAAGI. The CDR3 coding sequence is TGTGCCAGCAGTTACCCTCCGTGCGGAGACACTGAAGCTTTCTTT. This codes for CASSYPPCGDTEAFF.

This clonotype was seen many times. The genes are TRBV6-2 or TRBV6-3 and TRBJ2-1; either TRBD1 or TRBD2 may supply D (6 bases each). Germline V gene data show CDR1 as MNHEY and CDR2 as SVGEGT. CDR3 length: 13 residues. The V gene lost 8 bases and the J gene lost 7 bases, with 15 bases spanning the gap. The CDR3 nucleotides are TGTGCCAGCTGCGGGGCGCAGGGGAATGAGCAGTTCTTC. Protein: CASCGAQGNEQFF.

This clonotype was found many times. This sequence joins TRBV30 and TRBJ1-5, with TRBD1 as a possible D gene (6 bases). The V end lost 2 bases, the J end lost 1 base, and 12 bases lay between the germline ends. The CDR3 has 15 residues. Per germline, CDR1 GTSNPN and CDR2 SVGIG (reference sequence). The CDR3: CAWSNRGASNQPQHF. In DNA, the CDR3 is TGTGCCTGGAGTAATCGGGGGGCGAGCAATCAGCCCCAGCATTTT.

This clonotype showed up many times. This sequence joins TRBV6-1 and TRBJ2-5; D not certain. The germline V and J ends were trimmed by 5 bases and 5 bases, with 12 bases remaining between them. This CDR3 contains 13 residues. Germline V lookup: CDR1 MNHNS, CDR2 SASEGT. The CDR3 DNA reads as TGTGCCAGCAGTAAGGCTGACTGGGAGACCCAGTACTTC. As protein: CASSKADWETQYF.

In its sample, this clonotype was seen many times. This sequence joins TRBV2 and TRBJ1-5; D call uncertain. Trimming cost V 4 bases and J 5 bases, with 9 bases left between them. The CDR3 extends over 13 amino acids. CDR1 is SNHLY and CDR2 is FYNNEI in the germline V gene. The CDR3 DNA sequence: TGTGCCAGCAGTGGTGCCATATATCAGCCCCAGCATTTT. Encoded protein: CASSGAIYQPQHF.

This clonotype was found many times. The CDR3 nucleotides are TGCAGTGCTAACATGGGACCGTCCAAGGGAGCTTTCTTT. Protein sequence: CSANMGPSKGAFF. The rearrangement joins TRBV20-1 to TRBJ1-1; a possible D gene is TRBD1 (5 bases). The CDR3 covers 13 residues. Germline CDR1 and CDR2: DFQATT and SNEGSKA (reference sequence). V lost 4 bases and J 10 bases, leaving 19 bases between the germline ends.

In this sample, this clonotype turned up a few times. A much larger clone differs from this one at a single base, so this may be a read error. The V gene is TRBV2, the J gene TRBJ1-5; D perhaps matches TRBD1 (6 bases). Germline V lookup: CDR1 SNHLY, CDR2 FYNNEI. Deletions cut 7 bases from V and 4 bases from J, with 17 bases between. The CDR3 length is 15 residues. DNA of the CDR3: TGTGCCAGCACTTCCGATCCAGGGGTAAATCAGCCCCAGCATTTT. It translates to CASTSDPGVNQPQHF.

This clonotype was recorded at least ten times. The V and J genes are TRBV14 and TRBJ1-1; TRBD1 is a possible D gene (6 bases). The CDR3 length is 17 residues. CDR1 and CDR2 from the germline V gene are SGHDN and FVKESK. V lost 0 bases to trimming and J lost 3 bases, with 17 bases between them. The CDR3 is CASSQDIWGARDTEAFF. CDR3 coding DNA: TGTGCCAGCAGCCAAGATATATGGGGGGCGCGTGACACTGAAGCTTTCTTT.

This clonotype has a single count. A much larger clone differs by one base, so this may be a read error. The chain has TRBV11-2 and TRBJ2-5; possibly TRBD1 or TRBD2 for D (5 bases each). CDR1 and CDR2 (germline): SGHAT, FQNNGV. This CDR3 has 14 amino acids. Trimming removed 5 bases at V and 3 bases at J, with 13 bases between. CDR3 bases: TGTGCCAGCAGCCCCCCCGGGACGAAAGAGACCCAGTACTTC. Encoded protein: CASSPPGTKETQYF.

The gene calls are TRBV9 and TRBJ1-2; no firm D call. CDR3 length: 11 amino acids. CDR1 is SGDLS and CDR2 is YYNGEE in the germline V gene. Trimming took 10 bases from V and 6 from J, leaving 13 bases between them. CDR3 coding DNA: TGTGCCTGCATCGCGGTGAATGGCTACACCTTC. Translating it yields CACIAVNGYTF.

This clonotype has a handful of counts. It may be a read error: a sequence one base away is much more abundant. V is TRBV30 and J is TRBJ2-2; a weak D match, TRBD1 (6 bases). The CDR3 is 15 residues long. Per germline, CDR1 GTSNPN and CDR2 SVGIG (reference sequence). This chain's CDR3 is CAWSARTVNTVELFF. The DNA for the CDR3 is TGTGCCTGGAGTGCCCGGACAGTGAACACCGTGGAGCTGTTTTTT.

This clonotype was found many times. The V call is TRBV4-1, the J call TRBJ1-1; 10 positions agree with TRBD1. The CDR3 has 16 amino acids. Trimming took 3 bases from V and 4 from J; bases not matched to a gene: 8. Germline V gene sequence: CDR1 MGHRA, CDR2 YSYEKL. CDR3 sequence (DNA): TGCGCCAGCAGCCAGCCTCCGGGACAGGGGATCACTGAAGCTTTCTTT. Translation gives CASSQPPGQGITEAFF.

At least ten counts were recorded for this clonotype. CDR3 sequence reads: CAWGENSGYYEQYF. The CDR3 DNA reads as TGTGCCTGGGGTGAGAATAGCGGGTACTACGAGCAGTACTTC. The chain uses TRBV30 and TRBJ2-7; 7 nucleotides line up with TRBD2. Germline-derived CDR1 and CDR2 are GTSNPN and SVGIG (reference sequence). The CDR3 contains 14 residues. Trimming cost V 5 bases and J 3 bases; bases outside gene matches: 10.

This clonotype was recorded at least ten times. The chain joins TRBV19 to TRBJ1-4; 7 positions match TRBD1. V trimming: 4 bases; J trimming: 8 bases; junction bases outside the gene matches: 7. Germline-derived CDR1 and CDR2 are LNHDA and SQIVND (reference sequence). This CDR3 region has 14 residues. The CDR3 region has the DNA TGTGCCAGTAGTACTCAGGGGGAAAGAGAAAAACTGTTTTTT. As protein: CASSTQGEREKLFF.

This clonotype was recorded many times. The chain has TRBV6-1 and TRBJ1-1; TRBD1 matches 8 bases. V lost 5 bases and J lost 0; bases outside the gene matches: 8. The CDR3 consists of 16 residues. Germline loops: CDR1 MNHNS, CDR2 SASEGT. The CDR3 here is CASSHPLDRVNTEAFF. For the CDR3, the DNA is TGTGCCAGCAGTCATCCTTTGGACAGGGTGAACACTGAAGCTTTCTTT.

In this sample, this clonotype turned up many times. The chain couples TRBV7-2 to TRBJ2-2; 7 nucleotides agree with TRBD1. Looked up from germline, CDR1 is SGHTA and CDR2 is FQGNSA. J gave up 0 bases and V 5 bases, and 6 bases lay outside the gene matches. This CDR3 has 16 amino acids. CDR3 DNA: TGTGCCAGCAGCCGATCCGGGACAGCGAACACCGGGGAGCTGTTTTTT. Translation gives CASSRSGTANTGELFF.

Comments on this clonotype: A far larger clone is a single base away, which makes a read error likely. The chain couples TRBV6-9 to TRBJ1-1; D unresolved. This CDR3 is built from 15 residues. Germline CDR1 is MNHGY and CDR2 is SVAAGI. CDR3 loop: CANSSPRSQNTEAFF. The CDR3 DNA reads as TGTGCCAACAGTTCCCCCCGGTCTCAGAACACTGAAGCTTTCTTT.

In its sample, this clonotype was seen many times. This rearrangement joins TRBV6-1 to TRBJ1-3, with TRBD1 as a possible D gene (5 bases). Trimming cost V 5 bases and J 4 bases, with 15 bases left between them. This CDR3 region has 15 residues. CDR1 and CDR2 from the germline V gene are MNHNS and SASEGT. CDR3 sequence: CASSPSRDPGNTIYF. CDR3 sequence (DNA): TGTGCCAGCAGTCCTAGCAGGGACCCCGGAAACACCATATATTTT.